This TCR beta chain was captured in a study of T cell changes during pregnancy in multiple sclerosis. TCRdb keeps only in-frame clones here, not all; method: immunoSEQ multiplex PCR. The table includes fewer than 65,000 clones, about 93% detected once. Germline V lookup: CDR1 GTSNPN, CDR2 SVGIG (reference sequence). The CDR3 is 15 residues long. This TCR came from a female donor with multiple sclerosis, enrolled in a pregnancy study. The rearrangement joins TRBV30 to TRBJ2-1; 12 bases align to TRBD2. Sequenced material: CD4+ T cells from peripheral blood mononuclear cells, taken after pregnancy. The CDR3 bases are TGTGCGCTAGCGGGAGGGGACCTGCCCTACAATGAGCAGTTCTTC. It specifies CALAGGDLPYNEQFF.